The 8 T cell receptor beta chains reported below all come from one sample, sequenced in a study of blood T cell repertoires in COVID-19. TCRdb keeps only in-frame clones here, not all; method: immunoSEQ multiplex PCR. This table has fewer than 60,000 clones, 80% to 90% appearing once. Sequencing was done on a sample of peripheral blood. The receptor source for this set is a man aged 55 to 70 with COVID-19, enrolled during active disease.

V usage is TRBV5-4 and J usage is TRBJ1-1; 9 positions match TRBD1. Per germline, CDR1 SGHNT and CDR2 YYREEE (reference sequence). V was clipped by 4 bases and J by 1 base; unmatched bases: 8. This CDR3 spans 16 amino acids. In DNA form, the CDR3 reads TGTGCCAGCAGCCCAACAGGGGGCGTTGGGAACACTGAAGCTTTCTTT. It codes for CASSPTGGVGNTEAFF.

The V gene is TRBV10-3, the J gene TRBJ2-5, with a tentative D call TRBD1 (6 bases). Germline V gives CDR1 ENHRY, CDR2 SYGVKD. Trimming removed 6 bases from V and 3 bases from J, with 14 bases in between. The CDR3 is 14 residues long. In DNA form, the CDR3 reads TGTGCCATCAGGAACAGTGAGGGGGAAGAGACCCAGTACTTC. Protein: CAIRNSEGEETQYF.

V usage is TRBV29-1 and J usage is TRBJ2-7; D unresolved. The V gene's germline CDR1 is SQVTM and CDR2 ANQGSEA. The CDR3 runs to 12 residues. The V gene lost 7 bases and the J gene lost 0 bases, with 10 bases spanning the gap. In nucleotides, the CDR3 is TGCAGCGCCCGGGTAGCCTCCTACGAGCAGTACTTC. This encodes CSARVASYEQYF.

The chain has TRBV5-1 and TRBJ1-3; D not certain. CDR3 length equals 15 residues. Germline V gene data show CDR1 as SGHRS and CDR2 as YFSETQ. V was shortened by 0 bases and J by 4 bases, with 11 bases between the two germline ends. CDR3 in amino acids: CASSLAGSSGNTIYF. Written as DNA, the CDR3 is TGCGCCAGCAGCTTGGCGGGAAGCTCGGGAAACACCATATATTTT.

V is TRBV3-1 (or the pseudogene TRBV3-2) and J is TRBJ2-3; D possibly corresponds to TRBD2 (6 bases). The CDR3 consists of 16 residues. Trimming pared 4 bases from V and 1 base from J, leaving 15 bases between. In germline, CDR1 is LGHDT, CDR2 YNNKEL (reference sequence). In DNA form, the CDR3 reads TGTGCCAGCAGCCCAGGGATGGGAGGCCGCACAGATACGCAGTATTTT. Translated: CASSPGMGGRTDTQYF.

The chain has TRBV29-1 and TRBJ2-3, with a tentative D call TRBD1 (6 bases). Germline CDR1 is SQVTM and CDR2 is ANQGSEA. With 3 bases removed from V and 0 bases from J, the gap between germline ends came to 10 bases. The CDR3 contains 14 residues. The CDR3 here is CSVEGAGSTDTQYF. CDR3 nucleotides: TGCAGCGTTGAGGGGGCAGGTAGCACAGATACGCAGTATTTT.

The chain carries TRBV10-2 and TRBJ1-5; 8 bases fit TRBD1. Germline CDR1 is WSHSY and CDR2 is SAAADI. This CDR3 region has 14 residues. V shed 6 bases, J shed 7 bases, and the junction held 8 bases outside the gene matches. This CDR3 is CASRPGGDGQPQHF. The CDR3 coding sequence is TGCGCCAGCAGGCCAGGGGGCGACGGACAGCCCCAGCATTTT.

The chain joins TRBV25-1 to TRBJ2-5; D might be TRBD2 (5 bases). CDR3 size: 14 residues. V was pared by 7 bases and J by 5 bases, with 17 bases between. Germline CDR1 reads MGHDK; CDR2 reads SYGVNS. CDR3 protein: CASTIPGGGETQYF. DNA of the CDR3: TGTGCCAGCACCATCCCTGGTGGCGGGGAGACCCAGTACTTC.